This passage covers 29 T cell receptor beta chains from one sample sequenced in a study of CD8 T cells in Susac syndrome. Reverse transcription of roughly 0.5 to 1 ug RNA was carried out with random hexamers. MiXCR was run by TCRdb on the immunoSEQ multiplex PCR reads, yielding one entry per CDR3 protein. This table holds 150,000 to 190,000 distinct CDR3 sequences, around 95% found once. Sequenced input: CD8+ T cells from PBMCs. Receptors originate from a human donor with multiple sclerosis.

This chain joins TRBV7-9 and TRBJ2-5, with D hard to call. CDR3 size: 13 residues. The germline V gene encodes CDR1 SEHNR and CDR2 FQNEAQ (reference sequence). V lost 4 bases, J lost 2 bases, and 8 bases lay in between. CDR3 sequence: CASSWSDQETQYF. CDR3 bases: TGTGCCAGCAGCTGGTCAGATCAAGAGACCCAGTACTTC.

V usage is TRBV15 and J usage is TRBJ1-2; 7 bases are shared with TRBD1. Germline V gene sequence: CDR1 LNHNV, CDR2 YYDKDF (reference sequence). This CDR3 is built from 16 residues. Trimming cost V 0 bases and J 5 bases; bases outside gene matches: 9. In DNA form, the CDR3 reads TGTGCCACCAGCAGAGACCGGCCAGGGGGAGGGTATGGCTACACCTTC. Protein: CATSRDRPGGGYGYTF. Together with reference TRBV15 and TRBJ1-2, the CDR3 gives the full variable domain: DAMVIQNPRYQVTQFGKPVTLSCSQTLNHNVMYWYQQKSSQAPKLLFHYYDKDFNNEADTPDNFQSRRPNTSFCFLDIRSPGLGDTAMYLCATSRDRPGGGYGYTFGSGTRLTVV.

V and J are TRBV19 and TRBJ2-5, with no clear D. Germline lookup yields CDR1 LNHDA and CDR2 SQIVND (reference sequence). This CDR3 comprises 15 residues. V lost 3 bases to trimming and J lost 4 bases, with 15 bases between them. The CDR3 protein is CASSIGELMGETQYF. CDR3 nucleotides: TGTGCCAGTAGTATTGGAGAGTTGATGGGAGAGACCCAGTACTTC.

This clonotype was seen only a few times. V usage is TRBV12-3 or TRBV12-4 and J usage is TRBJ1-1, with a possible D match to TRBD1 (5 bases). Trimming left V 3 bases short and J 1 base short, with 6 bases between. There are 13 residues in the CDR3. CDR3 sequence: CASSFTGNTEAFF. The CDR3 DNA reads TGTGCCAGCAGTTTCACAGGGAACACTGAAGCTTTCTTT.

J is TRBJ2-1 and V is TRBV7-3, with 11 bases that match TRBD2. This CDR3 has 15 residues. Trimming took 5 bases from V and 7 from J; bases not matched to a gene: 7. Germline CDR1 and CDR2: SGHTA and FQGTGA. CDR3 nucleotide sequence: TGTGCCAGCAGCCTTAGCGGGGGGGCTGGGAATGAGCAGTTCTTC. Amino acids: CASSLSGGAGNEQFF.

The chain carries TRBV30 and TRBJ1-2, with a tentative D call TRBD1 (5 bases). The germline V gene has CDR1 GTSNPN and CDR2 SVGIG (reference sequence). CDR3 length: 13 amino acids. Trimming shortened V by 2 bases and J by 4 bases, and 11 bases separated the two germline ends. The CDR3 spells CAWSPGQGYGYTF. DNA for the CDR3: TGTGCCTGGAGTCCCGGCCAGGGCTATGGCTACACCTTC. Complete variable domain (other parts from reference TRBV30 and TRBJ1-2): SQTIHQWPATLVQPVGSPLSLECTVEGTSNPNLYWYRQAAGRGLQLLFYSVGIGQISSEVPQNLSASRPQDRQFILSSKKLLLSDSGFYLCAWSPGQGYGYTFGSGTRLTVV.

J is TRBJ1-2 and V is TRBV6-5; 7 bases map to TRBD1. The V and J ends lost 2 bases and 8 bases, in that order; junction bases with no gene match: 11. In germline, CDR1 is MNHEY, CDR2 SVGAGI. CDR3 length: 15 residues. The CDR3: CASSYGRGGDLGYTF. CDR3 in DNA: TGTGCCAGCAGTTACGGCAGGGGGGGAGATCTGGGCTACACCTTC.

V usage is TRBV29-1 and J usage is TRBJ1-1, with D uncertain. V lost 5 bases and J 4 bases, leaving 14 bases between the germline ends. The CDR3 has 13 amino acids. CDR1 is SQVTM, CDR2 ANQGSEA, per germline. CDR3 sequence: CSVRIREFTEAFF. For the CDR3, the DNA is TGCAGCGTTAGAATTAGGGAGTTCACTGAAGCTTTCTTT.

The chain couples TRBV10-3 to TRBJ2-3; D might be TRBD1 (7 bases). V gave up 11 bases and J gave up 2 bases, with 11 bases separating them. The CDR3 extends over 12 amino acids. In germline, CDR1 is ENHRY, CDR2 SYGVKD. The CDR3 sequence is CAGGTATDTQYF. The DNA for the CDR3 is TGTGCCGGGGGGACAGCCACAGATACGCAGTATTTT.

This chain joins TRBV5-4 and TRBJ1-2, with D perhaps TRBD1 (5 bases). The CDR3 loop spans 16 amino acids. V was clipped by 4 bases and J by 5 bases, with 21 bases between them. From germline, CDR1 is SGHNT and CDR2 YYREEE (reference sequence). The CDR3 is CASSAAGGATFYGYTF. The CDR3 DNA reads as TGTGCCAGCAGCGCGGCAGGCGGGGCGACCTTTTATGGCTACACCTTC.

The rearrangement links TRBV30 to TRBJ1-1, with unresolved D. Germline V lookup: CDR1 GTSNPN, CDR2 SVGIG (reference sequence). The CDR3 consists of 13 residues. V lost 1 base and J 4 bases, leaving 10 bases between the germline ends. The CDR3 loop is CAWSDRVGTEAFF. The CDR3 nucleotides read TGTGCCTGGAGTGACCGGGTGGGCACTGAAGCTTTCTTT.

The J gene is TRBJ2-1, the V gene TRBV4-1; tentative D call: TRBD2 (6 bases). Germline values: CDR1 MGHRA, CDR2 YSYEKL. The CDR3 is 16 residues long. Deletions cut 0 bases from V and 5 bases from J, with 14 bases between. The CDR3 nucleotides read TGCGCCAGCAGCCAAGATGGCTGGAGGGATGACAATGAGCAGTTCTTC. This translates into CASSQDGWRDDNEQFF.

The J gene is TRBJ1-5, the V gene TRBV27; 7 bases are a match to TRBD1. Per germline, CDR1 MNHEY and CDR2 SMNVEV (reference sequence). The CDR3 runs to 15 residues. With 3 bases clipped from V and 5 bases from J, the junction kept 7 bases outside the gene matches. The DNA for the CDR3 is TGTGCCAGCAGTTTTACGGGACAGCACTATCAGCCCCAGCATTTT. Amino acids: CASSFTGQHYQPQHF.

This chain uses TRBV18 with TRBJ2-1, with TRBD1 matching over 7 bases. Germline CDR1 and CDR2: KGHSH and LQKENI. V trimming: 3 bases; J trimming: 3 bases; junction bases outside the gene matches: 8. CDR3 length: 16 residues. In DNA form, the CDR3 reads TGTGCCAGCTCACCCTACCCCGGGACAGACTACAATGAGCAGTTCTTC. It specifies CASSPYPGTDYNEQFF. The full variable domain, its missing parts supplied by reference TRBV18 and TRBJ2-1, is NAGVMQNPRHLVRRRGQEARLRCSPMKGHSHVYWYRQLPEEGLKFMVYLQKENIIDESGMPKERFSAEFPKEGPSILRIQQVVRGDSAAYFCASSPYPGTDYNEQFFGPGTRLTVL.

The chain couples TRBV15 to TRBJ2-5; 7 bases match TRBD1. V lost 2 bases to trimming and J lost 2 bases; unmatched junction nucleotides: 5. Germline V gene sequence: CDR1 LNHNV, CDR2 YYDKDF (reference sequence). The CDR3 extends over 15 amino acids. CDR3 sequence (DNA): TGTGCCACCAGCAGACCGGGACAGCTACAAGAGACCCAGTACTTC. It codes for CATSRPGQLQETQYF.

V gene TRBV6-1 combines with J gene TRBJ2-1; 10 bases match TRBD1. J was trimmed by 5 bases and V by 6 bases; bases with no gene match: 10. The CDR3 covers 16 residues. Germline V gene data show CDR1 as MNHNS and CDR2 as SASEGT. The CDR3 loop reads CASSHLPGQGNNEQFF. DNA for the CDR3: TGTGCCAGCAGCCACCTTCCGGGACAGGGGAACAATGAGCAGTTCTTC.

The rearrangement links TRBV20-1 to TRBJ2-3; D is possibly TRBD1 (6 bases). Trimming left V 5 bases short and J 4 bases short, with 10 bases between. The CDR3 extends over 12 amino acids. The germline gives CDR1 DFQATT, CDR2 SNEGSKA (reference sequence). The CDR3 protein is CSASRGSDTQYF. The CDR3 region has the DNA TGCAGTGCTTCCAGGGGTTCAGATACGCAGTATTTT.

The chain has TRBV2 and TRBJ2-3; TRBD2 aligns across 7 bases. This CDR3 spans 17 amino acids. CDR1 SNHLY and CDR2 FYNNEI come from the germline V gene. V lost 8 bases, J lost 1 base, and 15 bases stayed unmatched. The CDR3 reads CASEDGGLVSGTDTQYF. The CDR3 nucleotides are TGTGCCAGCGAGGACGGGGGGTTGGTCTCTGGCACAGATACGCAGTATTTT. Complete variable domain (other parts from reference TRBV2 and TRBJ2-3): EPEVTQTPSHQVTQMGQEVILRCVPISNHLYFYWYRQILGQKVEFLVSFYNNEISEKSEIFDDQFSVERPDGSNFTLKIRSTKLEDSAMYFCASEDGGLVSGTDTQYFGPGTRLTVL.

The V call is TRBV20-1, the J call TRBJ2-7; D gene unclear. This CDR3 region has 13 residues. CDR1 is DFQATT, CDR2 SNEGSKA, per germline (reference sequence). Trimming took off 5 bases at V and 9 bases at J, with 20 bases between the two ends. For the CDR3, the DNA is TGCAGTGCTGCTAGATCTTACCCGCCAGGGCAGTACTTC. It is translated as CSAARSYPPGQYF.

This clonotype was observed once. The junction does not match germline at one end; this may be a read error. The chain has TRBV7-7 and TRBJ2-5, with TRBD2 identical over 7 bases. Per the germline V gene, CDR1 is SSHAT and CDR2 is FNYEAQ (reference sequence). This CDR3 is built from 14 residues. Here the CDR3 DNA reads TGTGCTAGCAGCTTAGGGACTAACCAAGAGACCCAGTACTTC. As protein: CASSLGTNQETQYF.

The V gene is TRBV5-1, the J gene TRBJ2-7, with 8 bases that match TRBD1. Germline CDR1 and CDR2: SGHRS and YFSETQ. There are 15 residues in the CDR3. V was clipped by 4 bases and J by 5 bases; unmatched bases: 11. The CDR3 region has the DNA TGCGCCAGCAGCCCCGACCCCGGACAGGGAGACGAGCAGTACGTC. This codes for CASSPDPGQGDEQYV.

This sequence joins TRBV5-4 and TRBJ2-1; tentatively, D is TRBD2 (6 bases). Germline V gives CDR1 SGHNT, CDR2 YYREEE (reference sequence). V was shortened by 3 bases and J by 8 bases, with 15 bases between the two germline ends. The CDR3 runs to 14 residues. CDR3 region: CASSSGGAGDEQFF. CDR3 nucleotides: TGTGCCAGCAGCTCCGGAGGAGCGGGCGATGAGCAGTTCTTC.

This sequence joins TRBV20-1 and TRBJ1-1; D unresolved. This CDR3 has 13 residues. V lost 3 bases, J lost 0 bases, and 8 bases lay in between. Looked up from germline, CDR1 is DFQATT and CDR2 is SNEGSKA (reference sequence). The CDR3 coding sequence is TGCAGTGCTAGGGGCAGAATGAACACTGAAGCTTTCTTT. Translating it yields CSARGRMNTEAFF.

This rearrangement joins TRBV6-2 or TRBV6-3 to TRBJ2-7; D not certain. Trimming shortened V by 1 base and J by 4 bases, and 17 bases separated the two germline ends. The germline gives CDR1 MNHEY, CDR2 SVGEGT. The CDR3 loop spans 16 amino acids. The CDR3 region is CASSYWTTRSRYEQYF. The CDR3 DNA is TGTGCCAGCAGTTACTGGACGACAAGATCGCGATACGAGCAGTACTTC.

V usage is TRBV3-1 and J usage is TRBJ1-6, with TRBD1 as a possible D gene (5 bases). The CDR3 sequence is 15 residues long. V lost 3 bases and J lost 6, with 12 bases in between. Per germline, CDR1 LGHDT and CDR2 YNNKEL (reference sequence). The CDR3 DNA sequence: TGTGCCAGCAGCCATCCAGGGTCATCTAATTCACCCCTCCACTTT. This codes for CASSHPGSSNSPLHF.

This clonotype occurred once. This chain joins TRBV13 and TRBJ2-3; D could derive from TRBD1 or TRBD2 (5 bases each). In germline, CDR1 is PRHDT, CDR2 FYEKMQ (reference sequence). Trimming left V 8 bases short and J 2 bases short, with 17 bases between. The CDR3 is made up of 15 amino acids. CDR3 in amino acids: CASGDGAVSTDTQYF. The CDR3, as DNA: TGTGCCAGCGGTGACGGGGCGGTGTCCACAGATACGCAGTATTTT.

The V gene is TRBV12-3 or TRBV12-4, the J gene TRBJ2-7; perhaps D is TRBD1 or TRBD2 (5 bases each). Between the trimmed V and J ends, which lost 2 bases and 2 bases, there was a span of 10 bases. The CDR3 length is 14 residues. The CDR3 nucleotides read TGTGCCAGCAGTTTATGGGACGGTCCCTACGAGCAGTACTTC. The encoded protein is CASSLWDGPYEQYF.

The chain carries TRBV3-1 and TRBJ2-1; D assignment may be TRBD1 or TRBD2 (6 bases each). The germline CDR1 and CDR2 sequences are LGHDT and YNNKEL (reference sequence). The CDR3 length is 15 residues. V lost 5 bases and J lost 4, with 15 bases in between. In DNA, the CDR3 is TGTGCCAGCAGCAAGGGGGGTGGTTGGTACAATGAGCAGTTCTTC. Amino acid sequence: CASSKGGGWYNEQFF.

The chain joins TRBV23-1 to TRBJ1-2; no reliable D call. TRBV23-1 carries the ORF label, with uncertain function. V lost 3 bases, J lost 3 bases, and 5 bases lay in between. CDR3 size: 12 residues. CDR3 residues: CASSHGDYGYTF. The CDR3 DNA reads as TGCGCCAGCAGTCATGGTGACTATGGCTACACCTTC.